A selection of T cell receptor beta chains follows, all from one sample in a study of breast tumors, draining lymph nodes, adjacent tissues. TCRdb reprocessed the multiplex PCR reads via MiXCR and lists one record per CDR3 protein. The sample includes 200,000 to 300,000 distinct CDR3 sequences, more than 30% seen only once; the top ten take 0.85% to 1.3%. What was sequenced was axillary lymph node tissue. These receptors all stem from a female donor with breast cancer. Some clones in this sample may be carry-over from other donors' samples. CDR3s include the opening cysteine and the closing phenylalanine or tryptophan. A D gene is named only where the DNA matches it firmly. Some rows have no size entry. The others give once, few or many, or a class for an expanded clone.

TRBV7-8	TRBJ2-1	TRBD2	many	TGTGCCAGCAGCTTAGTTCGAGCGGGAGGCATAAGGAATGAGCAGTTCTTC	CASSLVRAGGIRNEQFF
TRBV14	TRBJ2-5	NA	many	TGTGCCAGCAGCCAACGCGGACAGTCCTTCCAAGAGACCCAGTACTTC	CASSQRGQSFQETQYF
TRBV25-1	TRBJ2-1	TRBD2	many	TGTGCCAGCAGTCAACTAGCGGAGCAGTTCTTC	CASSQLAEQFF
TRBV24-1	TRBJ2-5	TRBD1	many	TGTGCCACCAGTGAGAACAGGGGGCTTGAGGAGACCCAGTACTTC	CATSENRGLEETQYF
TRBV5-5	TRBJ2-7	NA	many	TGTGCCAGCAGCTTGGGAGGCCCGAGCTCCTACGAGCAGTACTTC	CASSLGGPSSYEQYF
TRBV5-4	TRBJ1-6	TRBD1	many	TGTGCCAGCAGCACATACCGGGACAGCCGAGACTCACCCCTCCACTTT	CASSTYRDSRDSPLHF
TRBV13	TRBJ2-5	TRBD2	once	TGTGCCAGCAGTTTTAGTCTAGCGGGAGTGGAGACCCAGTACTTC	CASSFSLAGVETQYF
TRBV29-1	TRBJ1-2	NA	many	TGCAGCGTCCCCCCAGGAGCTTCGTATAACTATGGCTACACCTTC	CSVPPGASYNYGYTF
TRBV12-3/TRBV12-4	TRBJ1-4	NA	many	TGTGCCAGCAGTTTATTTAGGGCAGGGGTTGGAGAAAAACTGTTTTTT	CASSLFRAGVGEKLFF
TRBV7-2	TRBJ2-5	TRBD2	many	TGTGCCAGCAGTCGGGAGGGCGGGGAGACCCAGTACTTC	CASSREGGETQYF
TRBV20-1	TRBJ2-2	TRBD2	many	TGCAGTGCAATAGCGGGAGCAGGGGAGCTGTTTTTT	CSAIAGAGELFF
TRBV10-1	TRBJ2-3	NA	many	TGCGCCAGCAGTGGGTTCACAGATACGCAGTATTTT	CASSGFTDTQYF
TRBV20-1	TRBJ1-3	NA	many	TGCAGTGCTAGAGGCGCTAACTCCGGTTTAGGAAACACCATATATTTT	CSARGANSGLGNTIYF
TRBV11-3	TRBJ2-1	TRBD1	many	TGTGCCAGCACCTGGGACAGCTCCTACAATGAGCAGTTCTTC	CASTWDSSYNEQFF
TRBV10-2	TRBJ2-3	NA	NA	TGCGCCAGCAGTCGTTACCCTAGCACAGATACGCAGTATTTT	CASSRYPSTDTQYF
TRBV27	TRBJ2-7	TRBD1	NA	TGTGCCAGCAGTTCCGGCAGGGGGCACCATAGCGAGCAGTACTTC	CASSSGRGHHSEQYF
TRBV7-7	TRBJ2-5	TRBD1	many	TGTGCTAGCAGCTTGGACAGGGAAGAGACCCAGTACTTC	CASSLDREETQYF